The present TCR beta chain was sequenced within a study of shared clonotypes between healthy human individuals. About the research overall: Per donor, three plates held CD4 naive cells, three held CD4 memory, two held CD8 naive and one held CD8 memory.

150 to 250 ng DNA, 25,000 to 35,000 T cell genomes, went into each sorted-subset replicate PCR. Profiling relied on immunoSEQ multiplex PCR, and the TCRdb table lists in-frame clones only, not all of them. Seen here are over 750,000 clones, about 97% observed once, and the top ten hold around 0.21%. Naive-designated CD8 cells lacked CD45RO, were positively enriched for CCR7, and omitted terminally differentiated effector memory CD45RA+ cells. The germline CDR1 and CDR2 sequences are MNHEY and SMNVEV (reference sequence). The CDR3 has 15 residues. Trimming stripped 3 bases from V and 4 bases from J, with 14 bases between.

This chain connects TRBV27 to TRBJ2-3, with a possible D match to TRBD2 (6 bases). Sequenced input: naive CD8+ T cells sorted from blood. The TCR originated in a man between 25 and 39 years old in good health. The CDR3, as DNA: TGTGCCAGCAGTTTGCGGCGGGATGGAGCAGATACGCAGTATTTT. Encoded protein: CASSLRRDGADTQYF.